A single sample gave rise to the 17 T cell receptor beta chains below, sequenced in a study of T cell repertoires in cytomegalovirus infection. TCRdb analysed the reads with MiXCR anew, one entry per CDR3 protein. The table includes 310,000 or so distinct CDR3 sequences, about 26% detected once. What was sequenced was PBMCs. The receptors shown here come from a human donor in good health (CMV status not recorded). Some clones in this sample may be carry-over from other donors' samples.

This clonotype showed up many times. The chain carries TRBV7-3 and TRBJ2-6, with TRBD2 matching 7 bases. The CDR3 totals 17 residues. With 0 bases clipped from V and 2 bases from J, the junction kept 4 bases outside the gene matches. Germline assignment: CDR1 SGHTA and CDR2 FQGTGA. This chain's CDR3 is CASSLTGGGAGANVLTF. The DNA for the CDR3 is TGTGCCAGCAGCTTAACCGGGGGAGGGGCTGGGGCCAACGTCCTGACTTTC.

The chain is built from TRBV12-3 or TRBV12-4 and TRBJ1-1; D may be TRBD1 (6 bases). The CDR3 loop spans 13 amino acids. Trimming removed 6 bases from V and 4 bases from J, with 12 bases in between. This CDR3 is CASREQGGTEAFF. The DNA for the CDR3 is TGTGCCAGCAGAGAACAGGGCGGCACTGAAGCTTTCTTT.

In this sample, this clonotype turned up many times. The chain couples TRBV12-3 or TRBV12-4 to TRBJ2-1; D unclear. The CDR3 extends over 15 amino acids. V was pared by 2 bases and J by 9 bases, with 17 bases between. This CDR3 is CASSLLVPGGGEQFF. The CDR3 nucleotides are TGTGCCAGCAGTTTACTGGTACCAGGTGGCGGTGAGCAGTTCTTC.

The rearrangement joins TRBV2 to TRBJ1-1, with 9 bases aligning to TRBD1. Germline V gene sequence: CDR1 SNHLY, CDR2 FYNNEI. The CDR3 covers 15 residues. With 6 bases clipped from V and 3 bases from J, the junction kept 8 bases outside the gene matches. This chain's CDR3 is CASSSNRGLDTEAFF. CDR3 nucleotides: TGTGCCAGCAGCTCAAACAGGGGGCTGGACACTGAAGCTTTCTTT.

A few counts support this clonotype. V gene TRBV29-1 combines with J gene TRBJ2-1; 9 bases fit TRBD1. V lost 6 bases and J lost 8; bases outside the gene matches: 11. The CDR3 sequence is 14 residues long. Germline-derived CDR1 and CDR2 are SQVTM and ANQGSEA. The CDR3 sequence: CSVDSTGGIDEQFF. The CDR3 coding sequence is TGCAGCGTGGATTCAACAGGGGGCATCGATGAGCAGTTCTTC.

This clonotype was seen repeatedly, ten times or more. V is TRBV12-3 or TRBV12-4 and J is TRBJ2-1; possibly TRBD2 for D (6 bases). The V and J ends lost 3 bases and 9 bases respectively, with 18 bases between them. The CDR3 length is 15 residues. The CDR3, as DNA: TGTGCCAGCAGTTTGCGGGAAGGGGAGCAAAGTGAGCAGTTCTTC. Its translation: CASSLREGEQSEQFF.

The gene calls are TRBV5-3 and TRBJ1-2; D gene unclear. TRBV5-3 is recorded as an ORF, its role being uncertain. The CDR3 length is 15 residues. Trimming removed 8 bases from V and 0 bases from J, with 17 bases in between. Here the CDR3 DNA reads TGTGCCAGCAGCCCTGCCCCCTACTCTAACTATGGCTACACCTTC. Protein sequence: CASSPAPYSNYGYTF.

This clonotype has just a few counts. J is TRBJ2-1 and V is TRBV24-1, with 10 positions matching TRBD1. The V gene's germline CDR1 is KGHDR and CDR2 SFDVKD. The CDR3 covers 19 residues. V lost 5 bases, J lost 0 bases, and 12 bases stayed unmatched. The CDR3 sequence is CATSGTAGQGISSYNEQFF. For the CDR3, the DNA is TGTGCCACCAGTGGCACCGCGGGACAGGGGATAAGCTCCTACAATGAGCAGTTCTTC.

This rearrangement joins TRBV28 to TRBJ2-6; the D gene is possibly TRBD1 (5 bases). Germline V gene data show CDR1 as MDHEN and CDR2 as SYDVKM. The ends were cut back, 3 bases at V and 4 bases at J, with 10 bases in the middle. This CDR3 is built from 15 residues. The CDR3 spells CASSFPGPGANVLTF. Written as DNA, the CDR3 is TGTGCCAGCAGTTTCCCAGGGCCCGGGGCCAACGTCCTGACTTTC.

This clonotype was counted ten times or more. The chain couples TRBV4-3 to TRBJ2-7, with D tentatively TRBD2 (5 bases). The CDR3 spans 14 residues. The V and J ends lost 0 bases and 1 base respectively, with 7 bases between them. Germline CDR1 LGHNA, CDR2 YSLEER. CDR3 in amino acids: CASSQDSGSYEQYF. CDR3 bases: TGCGCCAGCAGCCAAGATTCGGGGTCCTACGAGCAGTACTTC.

Ten or more counts support this clonotype. The chain carries TRBV7-6 and TRBJ1-5; D ambiguous. Looked up from germline, CDR1 is SGHVS and CDR2 is FNYEAQ. The CDR3 is 15 residues long. V dropped 1 base and J dropped 2 bases, with 9 bases sitting between them. CDR3 nucleotide sequence: TGTGCCAGCAGCTTAGTCGCAGGCCGCAATCAGCCCCAGCATTTT. Residues: CASSLVAGRNQPQHF.

Ten or more counts support this clonotype. The chain joins TRBV7-9 to TRBJ2-7; the D is unclear. Germline CDR1 SEHNR, CDR2 FQNEAQ (reference sequence). CDR3 length: 12 residues. The V end lost 2 bases, the J end lost 2 bases, and 4 bases lay between the germline ends. The CDR3 loop is CASSLRAYEQYF. The CDR3 nucleotides are TGTGCCAGCAGCTTAAGGGCCTACGAGCAGTACTTC.

This clonotype was seen more than once but under ten times. The chain combines TRBV10-3 with TRBJ1-2; no clear D. Germline V CDR1 and CDR2: ENHRY, SYGVKD. The CDR3 has 12 residues. Trimming cost V 7 bases and J 4 bases, with 10 bases left between them. The CDR3 here is CAIMGGSYGYTF. CDR3 DNA: TGTGCCATCATGGGAGGGAGCTATGGCTACACCTTC.

This clonotype was recorded many times. The chain couples TRBV7-2 to TRBJ2-5; 7 bases align to TRBD2. With V trimmed by 4 bases and J by 2 bases, 4 bases remained unmatched. Germline lookup yields CDR1 SGHTA and CDR2 FQGNSA. The CDR3 has 14 residues. CDR3 in amino acids: CASSSPGLQETQYF. Here the CDR3 DNA reads TGTGCCAGCAGCTCACCGGGACTACAAGAGACCCAGTACTTC.

V is TRBV11-2 and J is TRBJ2-7, with 9 bases aligning to TRBD1. In germline, CDR1 is SGHAT, CDR2 FQNNGV. The junction had 4 bases not matched to a gene; V was cut back by 5 bases and J by 2 bases. This CDR3 is built from 14 residues. CDR3 coding DNA: TGTGCCAGCAGCAGTGACAGGGGGACCTACGAGCAGTACTTC. Translating it yields CASSSDRGTYEQYF.

The chain is built from TRBV7-2 and TRBJ2-3; 11 nucleotides align to TRBD2. The CDR3 consists of 24 residues. The ends lost 4 bases at V and 1 base at J; junction bases unmatched: 28. Germline assignment: CDR1 SGHTA and CDR2 FQGNSA. CDR3 nucleotides: TGTGCCAGCAGCTCTAAGAACAAAGGACAGGGGACGGTAGCGGGAGGGCCGCGCACAGATACGCAGTATTTT. Translation gives CASSSKNKGQGTVAGGPRTDTQYF.

This clonotype was picked up many times. V and J are TRBV7-2 and TRBJ2-7, with 8 bases aligning to TRBD1. CDR3 length equals 16 residues. V shed 0 bases and J 2 bases; nucleotides not matched to a gene: 6. The germline V gene encodes CDR1 SGHTA and CDR2 FQGNSA. CDR3 sequence reads: CASSLAGGQVPYEQYF. In nucleotides, the CDR3 is TGTGCCAGCAGCTTAGCCGGGGGACAGGTTCCCTACGAGCAGTACTTC.